This T cell receptor beta chain was identified in a study of blood T cells in healthy people across ages. Study as a whole: Template switching picked up about one barcoded beta molecule for each two T cells.

The second PCR ran about 6 to 12 cycles with a sample-barcoded 5' primer and J-beta primers. TCRdb re-called the 5' RACE reads with MiXCR, one entry per CDR3 protein. The sample lists approximately 1,100,000 distinct CDR3 sequences, 35% to 50% occurring once. Worth noting for this clonotype: One end of the junction does not line up with germline, which may come from a read error.

Germline V lookup: CDR1 LGHDT, CDR2 YNNKEL (reference sequence). The CDR3 has 15 residues. Donors were healthy Caucasian individuals from Russia aged about 6 to 90. Isolation yielded PBMCs, at least 7 million per sample, in every case. The gene calls are TRBV3-1 and TRBJ2-3, with D possibly TRBD2 on 6 matching bases. This TCR was sampled from a woman aged 55-69 years in good health. The specimen sequenced was blood. CDR3 nucleotide sequence: TGTGCCAGCAGCCAAGTTGCGGGATTCACAAATACGCAGTATTTT. Protein sequence: CASSQVAGFTNTQYF.